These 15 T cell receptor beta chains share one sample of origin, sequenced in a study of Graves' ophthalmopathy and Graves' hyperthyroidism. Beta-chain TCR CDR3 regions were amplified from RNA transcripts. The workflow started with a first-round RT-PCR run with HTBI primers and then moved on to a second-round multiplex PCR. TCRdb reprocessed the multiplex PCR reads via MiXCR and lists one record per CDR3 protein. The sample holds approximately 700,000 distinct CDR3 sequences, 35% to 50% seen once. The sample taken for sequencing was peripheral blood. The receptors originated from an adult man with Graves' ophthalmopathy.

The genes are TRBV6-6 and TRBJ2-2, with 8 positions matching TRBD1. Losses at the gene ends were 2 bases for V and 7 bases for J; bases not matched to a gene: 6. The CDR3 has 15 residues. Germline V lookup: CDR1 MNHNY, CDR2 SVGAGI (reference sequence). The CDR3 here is CASSYADRGVGELFF. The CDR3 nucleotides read TGTGCCAGCAGTTACGCCGACAGGGGTGTCGGGGAGCTGTTTTTT.

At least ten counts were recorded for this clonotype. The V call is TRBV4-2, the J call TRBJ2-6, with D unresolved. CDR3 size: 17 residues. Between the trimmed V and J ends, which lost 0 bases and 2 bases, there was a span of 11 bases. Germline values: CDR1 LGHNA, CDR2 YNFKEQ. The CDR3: CASSQEGSLPGANVLTF. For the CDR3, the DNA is TGTGCCAGCAGCCAAGAGGGGTCGTTGCCTGGGGCCAACGTCCTGACTTTC.

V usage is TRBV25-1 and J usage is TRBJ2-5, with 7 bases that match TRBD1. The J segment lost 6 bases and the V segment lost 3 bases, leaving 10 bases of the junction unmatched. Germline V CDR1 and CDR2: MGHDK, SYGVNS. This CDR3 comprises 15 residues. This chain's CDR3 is CASSEDRTVGQTQYF. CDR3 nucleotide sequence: TGTGCCAGCAGTGAGGACAGGACAGTGGGACAGACCCAGTACTTC.

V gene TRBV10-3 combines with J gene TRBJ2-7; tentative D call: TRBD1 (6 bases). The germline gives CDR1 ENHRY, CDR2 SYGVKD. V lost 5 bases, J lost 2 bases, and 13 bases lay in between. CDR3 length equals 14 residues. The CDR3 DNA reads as TGTGCCATCAGTCCCCCGGACAGACCCTACGAGCAGTACTTC. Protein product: CAISPPDRPYEQYF.

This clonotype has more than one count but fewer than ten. The CDR3 DNA reads as TGTGCCACCAGTGATCCCCGCGGGGATACGCAGTATTTT. Its translation: CATSDPRGDTQYF. This chain uses TRBV24-1 with TRBJ2-3; D perhaps matches TRBD2 (5 bases). Germline V gives CDR1 KGHDR, CDR2 SFDVKD. V lost 3 bases, J lost 6 bases, and 9 bases lay in between. The CDR3 is 13 amino acids.

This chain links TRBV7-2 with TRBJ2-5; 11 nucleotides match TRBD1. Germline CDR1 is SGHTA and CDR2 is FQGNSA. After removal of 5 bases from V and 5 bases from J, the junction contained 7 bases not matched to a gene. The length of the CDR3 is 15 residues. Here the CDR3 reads CASSIDGTGGETQYF. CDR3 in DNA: TGTGCCAGCAGCATCGACGGGACAGGGGGGGAGACCCAGTACTTC.

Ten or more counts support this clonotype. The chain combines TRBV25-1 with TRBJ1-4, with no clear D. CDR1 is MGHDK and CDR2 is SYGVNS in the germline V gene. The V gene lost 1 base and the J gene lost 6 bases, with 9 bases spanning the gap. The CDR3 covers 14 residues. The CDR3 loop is CASSEFMGDEKLFF. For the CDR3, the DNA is TGTGCCAGCAGTGAATTCATGGGTGATGAAAAACTGTTTTTT.

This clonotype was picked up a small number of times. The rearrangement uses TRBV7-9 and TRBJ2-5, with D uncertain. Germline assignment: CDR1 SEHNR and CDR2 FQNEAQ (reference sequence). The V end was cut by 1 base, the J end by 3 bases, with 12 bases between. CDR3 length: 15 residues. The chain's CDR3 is CASSLVGRREETQYF. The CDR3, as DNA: TGTGCCAGCAGCTTAGTAGGACGAAGGGAAGAGACCCAGTACTTC.

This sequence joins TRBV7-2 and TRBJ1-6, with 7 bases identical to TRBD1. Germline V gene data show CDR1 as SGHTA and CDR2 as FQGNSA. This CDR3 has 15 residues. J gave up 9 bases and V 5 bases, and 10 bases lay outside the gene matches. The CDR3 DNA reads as TGTGCCAGCAGCCAAGATCTAAACAGGGGTTCACCCCTCCACTTT. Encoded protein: CASSQDLNRGSPLHF.

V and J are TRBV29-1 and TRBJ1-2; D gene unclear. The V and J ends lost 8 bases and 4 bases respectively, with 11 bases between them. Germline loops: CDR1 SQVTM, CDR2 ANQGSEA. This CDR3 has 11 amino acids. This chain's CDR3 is CSSSAFYGYTF. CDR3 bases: TGCAGCAGTTCGGCTTTCTATGGCTACACCTTC.

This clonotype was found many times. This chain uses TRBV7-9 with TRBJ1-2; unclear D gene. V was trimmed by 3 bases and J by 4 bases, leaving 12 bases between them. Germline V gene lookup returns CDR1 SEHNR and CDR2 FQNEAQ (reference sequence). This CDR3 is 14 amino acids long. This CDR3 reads CASSLSVQSYGYTF. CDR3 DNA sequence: TGTGCCAGCAGCTTGTCGGTCCAGTCCTATGGCTACACCTTC.

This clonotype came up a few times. CDR3 sequence reads: CASSQDRTANQPQHF. DNA of the CDR3: TGTGCCAGCAGCCAAGATAGAACAGCTAATCAGCCCCAGCATTTT. This chain uses TRBV4-2 with TRBJ1-5; D unclear. Trimming removed 0 bases at V and 4 bases at J, with 10 bases between. CDR1 and CDR2 from the germline V gene are LGHNA and YNFKEQ. This CDR3 has 15 residues.

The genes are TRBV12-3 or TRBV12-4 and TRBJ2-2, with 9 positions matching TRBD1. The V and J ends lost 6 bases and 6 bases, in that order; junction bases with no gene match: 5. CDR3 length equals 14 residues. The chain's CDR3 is CASSRDRGAGELFF. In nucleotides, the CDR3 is TGTGCCAGCAGCCGCGACAGGGGGGCCGGGGAGCTGTTTTTT.

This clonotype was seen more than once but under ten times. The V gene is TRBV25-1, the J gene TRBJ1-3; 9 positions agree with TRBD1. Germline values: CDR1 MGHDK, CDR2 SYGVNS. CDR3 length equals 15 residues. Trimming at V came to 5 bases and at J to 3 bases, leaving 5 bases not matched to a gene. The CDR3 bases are TGTGCCAGCAGTCCCCCGGGACAGGGTGGAAACACCATATATTTT. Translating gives CASSPPGQGGNTIYF.

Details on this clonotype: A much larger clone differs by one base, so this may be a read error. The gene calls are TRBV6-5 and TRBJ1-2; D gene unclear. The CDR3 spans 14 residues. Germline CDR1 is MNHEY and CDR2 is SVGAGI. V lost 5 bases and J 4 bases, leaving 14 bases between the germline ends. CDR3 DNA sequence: TGTGCCAGCAGTGTGTTTCGGCGGGGCTATGGCTACACCTTC. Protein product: CASSVFRRGYGYTF.